This T cell receptor (beta chain) was found in a study of CD8 T cells in ankylosing spondylitis. This clonotype was seen at least ten times. TCRdb independently ran MiXCR on the 5' RACE reads; one entry per CDR3 protein. Of about 160,000 distinct CDR3 sequences listed, approximately 16% were seen once; the top ten hold approximately 7.6%. The source is a male donor with ankylosing spondylitis or in good health (not recorded which). Source material: blood, either unsorted or a sorted T cell fraction (not recorded which).

CDR3 in DNA: TGTGCCAGCAGTTTCCAGGGGGTAAACACTGAAGCTTTCTTT. Translating it yields CASSFQGVNTEAFF. The rearrangement uses TRBV12-3 or TRBV12-4 and TRBJ1-1; TRBD1 matches 7 bases. The V and J ends lost 3 bases and 2 bases, in that order; junction bases with no gene match: 3. The CDR3 extends over 14 amino acids.